The 20 T cell receptor beta chains presented below share a single source sample, sequenced in a study of T cell repertoires in cytomegalovirus infection. TCRdb processed the reads anew with MiXCR; each CDR3 protein has one entry. The sample lists approximately 990,000 distinct CDR3 sequences; around 31% were seen once. For these receptors, no antigen is known. The source material was cultured CD8+ T cells from PBMCs, sampled from culture after CMV antigen stimulation. The origin of the receptors is a human donor in good health (CMV status not recorded). Some clones in this sample may be carry-over from other donors' samples.

The chain links TRBV7-4 to TRBJ1-4; tentative D call: TRBD1 (6 bases). The CDR3 is made up of 12 amino acids. The V gene's germline CDR1 is SGHVT and CDR2 SQSDAQ. V was clipped by 5 bases and J by 10 bases, with 11 bases between them. The CDR3 protein is CASSPGGRKLFF. The CDR3 DNA follows: TGTGCCAGCAGCCCCGGGGGGCGAAAACTGTTTTTT. The full variable domain, with the rest looked up from reference TRBV7-4 and TRBJ1-4, is GAGVSQSPRYKVAKRGRDVALRCDSISGHVTLYWYRQTLGQGSEVLTYSQSDAQRDKSGRPSGRFSAERPERSVSTLKIQRTEQGDSAVYLCASSPGGRKLFFGSGTQLSVL.

This clonotype was counted only a few times. The chain recombines TRBV7-2 with TRBJ2-5; D not resolved. Germline CDR1 and CDR2: SGHTA and FQGNSA. V was clipped by 0 bases and J by 5 bases, with 10 bases between them. This CDR3 region has 14 residues. The CDR3 nucleotides read TGTGCCAGCAGCTTAGCCTGGACGTCGGAGACCCAGTACTTC. It is translated as CASSLAWTSETQYF.

To note about this clonotype: A junction end diverges from the germline sequence, so it may reflect a read error. J is TRBJ1-2 and V is TRBV18, with a tentative D call TRBD1 (6 bases). The CDR3 extends over 14 amino acids. CDR1 KGHSH and CDR2 LQKENI come from the germline V gene. The CDR3: CVSSPPRGPYGYTF. The CDR3 DNA reads as TGTGTCAGCTCACCACCCAGGGGCCCTTATGGCTACACCTTC.

The genes are TRBV6-1 and TRBJ2-1, with TRBD2 matching 11 bases. The junction had 6 bases not matched to a gene; V was cut back by 5 bases and J by 9 bases. The CDR3 spans 14 residues. Germline assignment: CDR1 MNHNS and CDR2 SASEGT. The CDR3 sequence is CASSQLAGGVEQFF. The CDR3 nucleotides are TGTGCCAGCAGTCAATTAGCGGGGGGGGTTGAGCAGTTCTTC.

This clonotype was seen a single time. The gene calls are TRBV27 and TRBJ2-3; no clear D gene. Trimming removed 3 bases from V and 3 bases from J, with 13 bases in between. The CDR3 has 15 residues. Germline V lookup: CDR1 MNHEY, CDR2 SMNVEV (reference sequence). The CDR3 region is CASSFVYTGTDTQYF. In nucleotides, the CDR3 is TGTGCCAGCAGTTTTGTCTACACGGGTACAGATACGCAGTATTTT.

Note on this clonotype: This may arise from a read error, as a much more abundant clone is one base away. The chain links TRBV6-8 to TRBJ1-2; D is undetermined. The CDR3 contains 13 residues. V was shortened by 6 bases and J by 4 bases, with 12 bases between the two germline ends. Germline assignment: CDR1 MNHGY and CDR2 SAAAGT. The CDR3 sequence is CASSPRTLYGYTF. CDR3 nucleotides: TGTGCCAGCAGCCCCCGGACCCTCTATGGCTACACCTTC.

This clonotype showed up just a few times. The junction shows a germline mismatch at one end, possibly a read error. The CDR3 here is CSVVRNTEAFF. The CDR3 nucleotides are TGCAGCGTTGTGAGGAACACTGAAGCTTTTTTT. The chain couples TRBV29-1 to TRBJ1-1; D is uncertain. This CDR3 has 11 amino acids. From germline, CDR1 is SQVTM and CDR2 ANQGSEA.

CDR3 nucleotides: TGTGCCAGCAGTTTGAGACTCCTGGGGGAAACGCAGTATTTT. Protein: CASSLRLLGETQYF. The chain recombines TRBV27 with TRBJ2-3, with D perhaps matching TRBD1 or TRBD2 (5 bases each). Germline CDR1 and CDR2: MNHEY and SMNVEV (reference sequence). V dropped 3 bases and J dropped 9 bases, with 16 bases sitting between them. The CDR3 spans 14 residues.

The V and J genes are TRBV20-1 and TRBJ2-1, with D possibly matching TRBD2 (5 bases). The CDR3 sequence is 14 residues long. CDR1 and CDR2 from the germline V gene are DFQATT and SNEGSKA (reference sequence). Trimming left V 7 bases short and J 6 bases short, with 19 bases between. The CDR3 is CSVTAGGALNEQFF. CDR3 in DNA: TGCAGTGTCACCGCGGGTGGTGCCCTCAATGAGCAGTTCTTC.

This rearrangement joins TRBV14 to TRBJ2-1; D is possibly TRBD2 (5 bases). The CDR3 loop spans 14 amino acids. Germline-derived CDR1 and CDR2 are SGHDN and FVKESK. Trimming cost V 2 bases and J 4 bases, with 9 bases left between them. CDR3 sequence: CASSQTERYNEQFF. CDR3 DNA: TGTGCCAGCAGCCAAACGGAGCGGTACAATGAGCAGTTCTTC.

V gene TRBV4-3 combines with J gene TRBJ2-3, with D hard to call. The length of the CDR3 is 17 residues. V shed 4 bases and J shed 0 bases, with 17 bases lying between them. From germline, CDR1 is LGHNA and CDR2 YSLEER. The CDR3 protein is CASSRKSWAVSTDTQYF. As DNA, the CDR3 is TGCGCCAGCAGCCGAAAAAGCTGGGCCGTTAGCACAGATACGCAGTATTTT.

This clonotype was seen a few times. The V and J genes are TRBV7-9 and TRBJ2-3; D gene uncertain. Trimming pared 0 bases from V and 2 bases from J, leaving 9 bases between. Germline loops: CDR1 SEHNR, CDR2 FQNEAQ (reference sequence). The CDR3 totals 15 residues. The CDR3 loop reads CASSLASVVTDTQYF. In nucleotides, the CDR3 is TGTGCCAGCAGCTTAGCTTCGGTGGTCACAGATACGCAGTATTTT.

The rearrangement joins TRBV5-4 to TRBJ2-5; TRBD1 matches at 7 bases. Looked up from germline, CDR1 is SGHNT and CDR2 is YYREEE (reference sequence). This CDR3 region has 14 residues. Losses at the gene ends were 4 bases for V and 3 bases for J; bases not matched to a gene: 6. The DNA of the CDR3 is TGTGCCAGCAGCGCGGGCCAGGGGGAAGAGACCCAGTACTTC. It yields the protein CASSAGQGEETQYF. The whole variable domain, remainder taken from reference TRBV5-4 and TRBJ2-5, is ETGVTQSPTHLIKTRGQQVTLRCSSQSGHNTVSWYQQALGQGPQFIFQYYREEENGRGNFPPRFSGLQFPNYSSELNVNALELDDSALYLCASSAGQGEETQYFGPGTRLLVL.

This clonotype has just a few counts. The CDR3 coding sequence is TGTGCCAGCAGCCCCCCGGTGGGGCCGGATGGCTACACCTTC. This codes for CASSPPVGPDGYTF. The V gene is TRBV5-6, the J gene TRBJ1-2; tentatively, D is TRBD1 (5 bases). Germline values: CDR1 SGHDT, CDR2 YYEEEE. The ends were cut back, 4 bases at V and 6 bases at J, with 16 bases in the middle. This CDR3 has 14 amino acids.

The chain joins TRBV19 to TRBJ2-2; possibly TRBD1 or TRBD2 for D (6 bases each). Germline V gene sequence: CDR1 LNHDA, CDR2 SQIVND (reference sequence). V was cut by 3 bases and J by 7 bases, with 21 bases left in between. The length of the CDR3 is 17 residues. CDR3 coding DNA: TGTGCCAGTAGTATCTCGAAATGGGGGGCGAGAATCGGGGAGCTGTTTTTT. Protein product: CASSISKWGARIGELFF.

This sequence joins TRBV29-1 and TRBJ2-3; D is ambiguous. V dropped 3 bases and J dropped 6 bases, with 13 bases sitting between them. CDR3 length: 13 amino acids. From germline, CDR1 is SQVTM and CDR2 ANQGSEA. As DNA, the CDR3 is TGCAGCGTTGAGATAACAGCTTGGGATACGCAGTATTTT. Protein product: CSVEITAWDTQYF.

This chain uses TRBV27 with TRBJ1-1; 8 bases fit TRBD1. The germline CDR1 and CDR2 sequences are MNHEY and SMNVEV (reference sequence). V lost 1 base to trimming and J lost 5 bases; unmatched junction nucleotides: 3. The CDR3 runs to 14 residues. CDR3 in amino acids: CASSLYRGYTEAFF. The CDR3 nucleotides read TGTGCCAGCAGTTTATACAGGGGGTATACTGAAGCTTTCTTT.

The chain couples TRBV7-6 to TRBJ2-3; D remains unclear. The V end was cut by 5 bases, the J end by 7 bases, with 13 bases between. CDR3 length: 13 residues. Germline V CDR1 and CDR2: SGHVS, FNYEAQ. The CDR3, as DNA: TGTGCCAGCAGCCCTGACGGGTTGAATACGCAGTATTTT. Translation: CASSPDGLNTQYF.

The chain is built from TRBV27 and TRBJ2-2; the match to TRBD2 covers 7 bases. Germline values: CDR1 MNHEY, CDR2 SMNVEV (reference sequence). J lost 6 bases, V lost 1 base, and 2 bases had no gene match. The CDR3 runs to 14 residues. The CDR3 sequence is CASSLLGGAGELFF. The CDR3 DNA reads TGTGCCAGCAGTTTATTGGGGGGGGCCGGGGAGCTGTTTTTT.

The gene calls are TRBV11-2 and TRBJ1-2; 8 positions agree with TRBD1. CDR1 SGHAT and CDR2 FQNNGV come from the germline V gene. The CDR3 runs to 16 residues. The junction had 9 bases not matched to a gene; V was cut back by 5 bases and J by 1 base. The CDR3 nucleotides are TGTGCCAGCAGCGTATGGCGACAGGGGTTTAACTATGGCTACACCTTC. It codes for CASSVWRQGFNYGYTF.